This TCR beta chain derives from a study of tumor-infiltrating lymphocytes in localized non-small cell lung cancer. Study-wide background: Some samples were collected after neoadjuvant chemotherapy; smokers, never-smokers and several histologies were included. From each patient, both tumor and uninvolved lung, non-adjacent to tumor, were sampled.

This clone was recorded a few times. Assay used: immunoSEQ multiplex PCR; TCRdb lists only in-frame clones, some missing. The sample holds approximately 2,700 clones, 65% seen once. Germline CDR1 SGHTA, CDR2 FQGNSA. The length of the CDR3 is 15 residues. V was cut by 1 base and J by 4 bases, with 13 bases left in between. The sequencing input was uninvolved lung tissue not adjacent to the tumor. J is TRBJ1-2 and V is TRBV7-2; D uncertain. This receptor was identified in a human donor with non-small cell lung cancer. The DNA of the CDR3 is TGTGCCAGCAGCTTAGTCCCGGGCGGCGCCTATGGCTACACCTTC. It encodes CASSLVPGGAYGYTF.